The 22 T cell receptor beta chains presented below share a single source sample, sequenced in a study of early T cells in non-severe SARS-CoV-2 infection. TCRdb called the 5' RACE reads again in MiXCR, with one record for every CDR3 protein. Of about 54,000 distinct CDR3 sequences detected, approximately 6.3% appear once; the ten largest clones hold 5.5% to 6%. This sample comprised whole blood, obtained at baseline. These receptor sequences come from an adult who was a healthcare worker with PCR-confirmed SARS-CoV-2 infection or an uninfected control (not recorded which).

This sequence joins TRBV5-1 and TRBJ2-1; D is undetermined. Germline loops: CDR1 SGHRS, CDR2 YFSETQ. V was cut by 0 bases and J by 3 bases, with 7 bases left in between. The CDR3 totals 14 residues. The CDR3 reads CASSLEQYYNEQFF. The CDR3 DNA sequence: TGCGCCAGCAGCTTGGAGCAGTACTACAATGAGCAGTTCTTC.

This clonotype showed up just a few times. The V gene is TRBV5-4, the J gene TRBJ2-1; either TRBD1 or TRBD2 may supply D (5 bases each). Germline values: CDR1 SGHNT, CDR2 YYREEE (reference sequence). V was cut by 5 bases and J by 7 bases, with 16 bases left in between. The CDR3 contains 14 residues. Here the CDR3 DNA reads TGTGCCAGCAGAGGAACGGGGCCGGGGAATGAGCAGTTCTTC. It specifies CASRGTGPGNEQFF.

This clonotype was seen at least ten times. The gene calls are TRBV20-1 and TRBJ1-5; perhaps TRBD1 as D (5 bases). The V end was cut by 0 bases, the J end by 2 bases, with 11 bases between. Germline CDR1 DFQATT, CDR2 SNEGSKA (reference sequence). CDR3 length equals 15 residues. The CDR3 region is CSARDIFRGNQPQHF. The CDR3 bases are TGCAGTGCTAGAGATATATTCAGGGGCAATCAGCCCCAGCATTTT.

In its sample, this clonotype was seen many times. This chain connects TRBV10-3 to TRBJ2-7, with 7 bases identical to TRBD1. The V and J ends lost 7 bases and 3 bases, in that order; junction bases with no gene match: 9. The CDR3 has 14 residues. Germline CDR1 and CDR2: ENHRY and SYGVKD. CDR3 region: CAITGGQVNYEQYF. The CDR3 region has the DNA TGTGCCATCACCGGCGGACAGGTTAACTACGAGCAGTACTTC.

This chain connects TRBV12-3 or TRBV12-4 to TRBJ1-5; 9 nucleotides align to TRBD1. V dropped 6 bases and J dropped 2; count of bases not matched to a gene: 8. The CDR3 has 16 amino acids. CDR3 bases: TGTGCCAGCAGCTCCTTTTGGACAGGGGGCAATCAGCCCCAGCATTTT. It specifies CASSSFWTGGNQPQHF.

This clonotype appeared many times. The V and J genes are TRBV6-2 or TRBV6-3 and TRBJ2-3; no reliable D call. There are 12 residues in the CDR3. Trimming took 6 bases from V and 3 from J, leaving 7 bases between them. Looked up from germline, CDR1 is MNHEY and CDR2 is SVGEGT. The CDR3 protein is CASRSRTDTQYF. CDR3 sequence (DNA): TGTGCCAGCAGGAGTCGAACAGATACGCAGTATTTT.

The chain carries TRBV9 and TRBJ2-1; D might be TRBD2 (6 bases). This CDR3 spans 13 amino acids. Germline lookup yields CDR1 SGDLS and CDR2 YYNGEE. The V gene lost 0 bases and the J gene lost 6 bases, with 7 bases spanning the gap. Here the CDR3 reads CASSVDGGNEQFF. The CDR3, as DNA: TGTGCCAGCAGCGTAGACGGGGGCAATGAGCAGTTCTTC.

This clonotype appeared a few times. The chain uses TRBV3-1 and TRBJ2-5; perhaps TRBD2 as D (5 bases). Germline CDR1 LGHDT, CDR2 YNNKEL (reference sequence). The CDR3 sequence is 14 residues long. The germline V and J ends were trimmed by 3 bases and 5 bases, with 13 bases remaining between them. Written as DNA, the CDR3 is TGTGCCAGCAGCCAGCGGGCCTCCGGTGAGACCCAGTACTTC. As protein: CASSQRASGETQYF.

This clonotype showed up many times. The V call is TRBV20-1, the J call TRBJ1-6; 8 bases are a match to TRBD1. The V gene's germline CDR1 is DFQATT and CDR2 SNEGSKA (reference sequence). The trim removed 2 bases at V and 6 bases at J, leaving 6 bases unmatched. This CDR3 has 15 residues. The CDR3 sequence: CSARPQQGANSPLHF. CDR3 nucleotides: TGCAGTGCTAGACCCCAGCAGGGGGCTAATTCACCCCTCCACTTT.

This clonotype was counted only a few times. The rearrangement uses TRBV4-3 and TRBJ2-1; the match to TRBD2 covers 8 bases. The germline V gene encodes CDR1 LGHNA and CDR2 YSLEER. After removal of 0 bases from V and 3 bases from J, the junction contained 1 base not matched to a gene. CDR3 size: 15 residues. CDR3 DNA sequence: TGCGCCAGCAGCCAAGAGACTAGCGACTACAATGAGCAGTTCTTC. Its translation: CASSQETSDYNEQFF.

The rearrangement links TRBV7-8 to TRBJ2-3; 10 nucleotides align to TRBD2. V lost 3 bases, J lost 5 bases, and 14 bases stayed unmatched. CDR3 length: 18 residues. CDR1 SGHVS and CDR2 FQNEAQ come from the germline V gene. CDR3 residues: CASSLQTGLAFGRDTQYF. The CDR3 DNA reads TGTGCCAGCAGCTTGCAGACGGGACTAGCGTTCGGTAGAGATACGCAGTATTTT.

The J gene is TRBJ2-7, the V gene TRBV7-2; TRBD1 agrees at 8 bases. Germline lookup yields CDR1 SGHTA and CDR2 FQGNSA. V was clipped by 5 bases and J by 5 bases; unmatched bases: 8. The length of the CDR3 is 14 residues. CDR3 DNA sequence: TGTGCCAGCAGCCCCTGGACAGGGATCAACGAGCAGTACTTC. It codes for CASSPWTGINEQYF.

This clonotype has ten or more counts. The CDR3 sequence: CASSSRSEEKLFF. CDR3 coding DNA: TGTGCCAGCAGCTCTCGATCGGAGGAAAAACTGTTTTTT. The chain uses TRBV7-6 and TRBJ1-4; D remains ambiguous. This CDR3 has 13 residues. Germline V gene sequence: CDR1 SGHVS, CDR2 FNYEAQ. V was cut by 4 bases and J by 8 bases, with 11 bases left in between.

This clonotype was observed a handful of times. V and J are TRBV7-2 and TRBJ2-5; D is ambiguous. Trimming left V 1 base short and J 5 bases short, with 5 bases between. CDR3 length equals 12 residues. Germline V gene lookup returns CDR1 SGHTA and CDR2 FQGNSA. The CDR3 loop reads CASSLDSETQYF. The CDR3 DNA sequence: TGTGCCAGCAGCTTAGATTCGGAGACCCAGTACTTC.

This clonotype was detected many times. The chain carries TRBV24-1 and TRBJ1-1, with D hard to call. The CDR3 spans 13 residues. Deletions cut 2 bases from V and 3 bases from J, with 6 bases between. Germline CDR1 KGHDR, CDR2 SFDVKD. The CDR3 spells CATSDYGDTEAFF. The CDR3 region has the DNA TGTGCCACCAGTGATTACGGTGACACTGAAGCTTTCTTT.

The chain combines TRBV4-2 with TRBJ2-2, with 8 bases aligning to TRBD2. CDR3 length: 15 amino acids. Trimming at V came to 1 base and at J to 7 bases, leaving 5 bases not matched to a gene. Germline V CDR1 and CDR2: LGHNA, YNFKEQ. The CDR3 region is CASSQGVAGNGELFF. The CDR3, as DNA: TGTGCCAGCAGCCAAGGTGTAGCGGGGAACGGGGAGCTGTTTTTT.

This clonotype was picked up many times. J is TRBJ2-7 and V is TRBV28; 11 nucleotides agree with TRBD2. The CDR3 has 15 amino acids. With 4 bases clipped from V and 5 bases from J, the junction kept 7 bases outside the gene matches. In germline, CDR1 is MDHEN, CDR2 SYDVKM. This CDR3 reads CASSSPGLAVHEQYF. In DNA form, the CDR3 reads TGTGCCAGCAGTTCCCCGGGACTAGCGGTCCACGAGCAGTACTTC. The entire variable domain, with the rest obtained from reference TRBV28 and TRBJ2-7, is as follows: DVKVTQSSRYLVKRTGEKVFLECVQDMDHENMFWYRQDPGLGLRLIYFSYDVKMKEKGDIPEGYSVSREKKERFSLILESASTNQTSMYLCASSSPGLAVHEQYFGPGTRLTVT.

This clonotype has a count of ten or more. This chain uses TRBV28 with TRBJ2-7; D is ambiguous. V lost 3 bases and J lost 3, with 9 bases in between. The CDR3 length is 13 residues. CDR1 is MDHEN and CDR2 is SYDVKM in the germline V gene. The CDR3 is CASSLDGYYEQYF. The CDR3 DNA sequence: TGTGCCAGCAGTTTGGACGGATACTACGAGCAGTACTTC.

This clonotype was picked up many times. This CDR3 reads CASTHRGNTEAFF. Here the CDR3 DNA reads TGTGCCAGCACCCACCGGGGGAACACTGAAGCTTTCTTT. The V call is TRBV6-5, the J call TRBJ1-1; D is unresolved. Trimming cost V 7 bases and J 1 base, with 10 bases left between them. Germline CDR1 reads MNHEY; CDR2 reads SVGAGI. The CDR3 consists of 13 residues.

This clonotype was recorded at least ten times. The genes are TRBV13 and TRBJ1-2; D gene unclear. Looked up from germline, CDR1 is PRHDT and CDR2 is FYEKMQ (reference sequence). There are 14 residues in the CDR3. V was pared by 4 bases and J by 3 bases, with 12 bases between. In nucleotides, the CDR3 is TGTGCCAGCAGCTCGACCTTTCGAGACTATGGCTACACCTTC. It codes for CASSSTFRDYGYTF.

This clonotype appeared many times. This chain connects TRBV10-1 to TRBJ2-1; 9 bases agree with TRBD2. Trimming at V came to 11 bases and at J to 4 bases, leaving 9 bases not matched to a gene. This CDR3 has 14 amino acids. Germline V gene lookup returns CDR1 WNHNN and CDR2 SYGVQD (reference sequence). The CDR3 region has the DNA TGCGCCCGTTCGGGACTAGCCCATTACAATGAGCAGTTCTTC. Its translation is CARSGLAHYNEQFF.

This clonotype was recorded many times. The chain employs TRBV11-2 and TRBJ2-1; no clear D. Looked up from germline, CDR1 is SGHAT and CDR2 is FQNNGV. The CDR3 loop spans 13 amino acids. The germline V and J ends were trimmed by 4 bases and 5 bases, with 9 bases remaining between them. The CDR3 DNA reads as TGTGCCAGCAGCTCGTGGTCGGACAATGAGCAGTTCTTC. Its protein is CASSSWSDNEQFF.